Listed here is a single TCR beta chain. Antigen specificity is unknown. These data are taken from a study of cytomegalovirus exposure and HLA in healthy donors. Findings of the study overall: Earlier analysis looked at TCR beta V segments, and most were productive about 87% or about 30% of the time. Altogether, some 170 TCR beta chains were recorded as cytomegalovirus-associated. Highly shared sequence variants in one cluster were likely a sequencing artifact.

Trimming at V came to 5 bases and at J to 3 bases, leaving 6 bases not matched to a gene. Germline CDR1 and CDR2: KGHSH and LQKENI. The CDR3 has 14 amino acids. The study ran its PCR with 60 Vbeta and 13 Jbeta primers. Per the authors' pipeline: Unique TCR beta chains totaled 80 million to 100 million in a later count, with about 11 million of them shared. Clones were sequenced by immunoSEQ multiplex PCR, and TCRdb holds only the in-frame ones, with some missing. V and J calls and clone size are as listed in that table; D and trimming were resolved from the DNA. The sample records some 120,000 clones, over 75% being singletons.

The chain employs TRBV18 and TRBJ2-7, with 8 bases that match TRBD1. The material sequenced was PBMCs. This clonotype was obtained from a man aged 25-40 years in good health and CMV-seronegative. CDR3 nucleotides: TGTGCCAGCTCAGCGGGACAGGCCGACTACGAGCAGTACTTC. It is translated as CASSAGQADYEQYF.